This TCR beta chain derives from a study of blood T cell repertoires in COVID-19. Study context: Samples taken during acute and convalescent COVID-19 were collected in the United States, Italy and Spain. PBMCs, B-cell-depleted T cells, or T cells provided the cDNA or gDNA that made up the material.

The assay was immunoSEQ multiplex PCR, and TCRdb's table has in-frame clones only and misses some. The table shows about 150,000 clones, with 88% occurring only once. This clonotype was sampled from a man aged 45 to 65 who had recovered from COVID-19. Sequenced: peripheral blood.

CDR3 in amino acids: CASSSRDRNQPQHF. The CDR3 coding sequence is TGTGCCAGCAGCAGCCGGGACAGAAATCAGCCCCAGCATTTT. The chain couples TRBV6-5 to TRBJ1-5; 7 bases fit TRBD1. V shed 6 bases and J 4 bases; nucleotides not matched to a gene: 6. Germline CDR1 reads MNHEY; CDR2 reads SVGAGI. The CDR3 spans 14 residues.